This record concerns one TCR beta chain sequence. It has no known antigen specificity. Within one base of it there is no much larger clone, and no base qualities were kept. Patients with autoimmune disease history or receiving systemic immunosuppression were excluded from the trial. In every dose cohort, peripheral blood was drawn for TCR sequencing at baseline, cycle 4 day 1, and cycle 7 day 1. The samples were taken from a phase I, first-in-human, multicenter, open-label dose-escalation trial of ivuxolimab. The trial enrolled adults with locally advanced or metastatic head and neck squamous cell, hepatocellular, melanoma or renal cell carcinoma. Before TCR sequencing, CD4+ T cells and CD8+ T cells were sorted from peripheral blood as separate populations. Genomic DNA was isolated from the sorted cells so that the TCRbeta CDR3 region could be sequenced. TCRbeta CDR3 regions were sequenced using the immunoSEQ Assay. This immuneACCESS table, as held by TCRdb, lists in-frame sequences with V and J called but not all clones. Of the missing ones, under half trace to an unresolved V gene in checked studies; the others have no known cause. Counted in this sample were roughly 40,000 clones; roughly 87% of them appeared once. About 20% of the sample belongs to the ten largest clones.

The sample comes from a study of OX40 agonist ivuxolimab in advanced cancers. Looking at the study overall: Ivuxolimab was an agonistic, fully human IgG2 monoclonal antibody directed against OX40 (CD134), a costimulatory receptor. Intravenous ivuxolimab was administered to patients every 2 weeks at six dose levels: 0.01, 0.1, 0.3, 1.5, 3 and 10 mg/kg. Of the roughly 54 patients in dose escalation, 19 had hepatocellular carcinoma, roughly 15 had melanoma, 9 had renal cell carcinoma and 9 had head and neck cancer. A male proportion of approximately 83% and a mean age of 60 years, ranging from about 20 to 85, were recorded for the dose-escalation cohort. Patients were allowed to have had prior anti-PD-1, anti-PD-L1 or anti-CTLA-4 therapy, and approximately 43% of the dose-escalation patients had previously received checkpoint inhibitors. Three dose-escalation patients achieved partial responses, one with hepatocellular carcinoma and two with cutaneous melanoma. Peripheral TCRbeta sequencing was intended to test whether TCR sequence diversity was altered and clonal T-cell expansion was caused by ivuxolimab. The paper covers the monotherapy dose-escalation part of the phase I ivuxolimab trial, which included N of about 56 patients. Summary of the overall study and its limitations: Low levels of normalized T-cell clonal expansion were also seen in some patients who did not respond. In the 0.1-3.0 mg/kg groups, partial responders were among the patients with the lowest normalized peripheral clonal expansion, particularly in CD8+ T cells. At doses from 0.1 to 3.0 mg/kg, clonal expansion was seen in both CD4+ and CD8+ blood T cells between baseline and week 6. After ivuxolimab, CD8+ T cells had more expanded clones than CD4+ T cells on average. The antigen specificity of the clonally expanded peripheral T cells was not determined.

The CDR3 sequence holds 13 residues, the cysteine and phenylalanine included. Just the 39-base CDR3 DNA is kept, in frame starting at base 1. Reading the germline V gene gives CDR1 MNHEY and CDR2 SVGAGI. V gives up 1 base and J gives up 3 bases, and the segment between their germline ends measures 5 bases. The sequence came from an adult with an advanced solid tumor such as melanoma, head and neck, liver or kidney cancer. In this chain, TRBV6-5 is recombined with TRBJ2-3; the D gene is unclear. Sample: CD4+ or CD8+ T cells sorted from blood, taken in a trial of the OX40 agonist ivuxolimab. The bases read TGTGCCAGCAGTTACTTAGGAACAGATACGCAGTATTTT. This yields the protein CASSYLGTDTQYF.